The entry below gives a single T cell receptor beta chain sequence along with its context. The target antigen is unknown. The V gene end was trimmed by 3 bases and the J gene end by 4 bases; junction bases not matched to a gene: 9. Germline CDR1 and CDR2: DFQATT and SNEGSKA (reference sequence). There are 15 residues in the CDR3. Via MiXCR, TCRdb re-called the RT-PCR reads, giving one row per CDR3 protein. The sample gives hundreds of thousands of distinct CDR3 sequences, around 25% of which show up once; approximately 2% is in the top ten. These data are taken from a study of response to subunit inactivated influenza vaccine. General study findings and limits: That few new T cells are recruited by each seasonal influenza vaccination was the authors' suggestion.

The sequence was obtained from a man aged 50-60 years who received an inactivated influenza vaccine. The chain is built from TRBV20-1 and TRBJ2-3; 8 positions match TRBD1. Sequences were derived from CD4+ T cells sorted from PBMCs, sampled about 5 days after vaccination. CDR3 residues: CSASGQGGPPDTQYF. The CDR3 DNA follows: TGCAGTGCTAGCGGACAGGGAGGACCTCCAGATACGCAGTATTTT.